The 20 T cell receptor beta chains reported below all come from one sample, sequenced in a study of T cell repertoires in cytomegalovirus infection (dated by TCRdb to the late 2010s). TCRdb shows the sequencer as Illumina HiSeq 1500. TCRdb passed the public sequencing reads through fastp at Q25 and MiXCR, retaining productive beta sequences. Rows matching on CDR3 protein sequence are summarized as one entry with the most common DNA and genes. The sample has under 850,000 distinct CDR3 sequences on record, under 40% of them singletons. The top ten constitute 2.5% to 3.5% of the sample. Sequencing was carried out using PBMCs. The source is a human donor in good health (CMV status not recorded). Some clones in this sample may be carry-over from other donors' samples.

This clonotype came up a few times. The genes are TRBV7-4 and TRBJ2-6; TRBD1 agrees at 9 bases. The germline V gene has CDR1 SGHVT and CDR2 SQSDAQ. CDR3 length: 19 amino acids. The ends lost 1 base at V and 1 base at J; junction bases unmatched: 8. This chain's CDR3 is CASSLGGDRASSGANVLTF. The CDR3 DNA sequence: TGTGCCAGCAGCTTAGGCGGGGACAGGGCAAGTTCTGGGGCCAACGTCCTGACTTTC.

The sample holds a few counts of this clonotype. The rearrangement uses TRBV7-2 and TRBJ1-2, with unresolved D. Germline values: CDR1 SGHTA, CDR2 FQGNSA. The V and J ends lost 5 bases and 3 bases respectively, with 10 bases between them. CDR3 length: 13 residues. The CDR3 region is CASSPVRDYGYTF. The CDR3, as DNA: TGTGCCAGCAGCCCCGTTCGGGACTATGGCTACACCTTC.

The CDR3 DNA follows: TGTGCCAGCAGCTTAGCCGGGACAGGGGGCGATAAAACCATATATTTT. Its protein product is CASSLAGTGGDKTIYF. J is TRBJ1-3 and V is TRBV7-8; the match to TRBD1 covers 12 bases. CDR1 SGHVS and CDR2 FQNEAQ come from the germline V gene. This CDR3 spans 16 amino acids. With V trimmed by 0 bases and J by 10 bases, 7 bases remained unmatched.

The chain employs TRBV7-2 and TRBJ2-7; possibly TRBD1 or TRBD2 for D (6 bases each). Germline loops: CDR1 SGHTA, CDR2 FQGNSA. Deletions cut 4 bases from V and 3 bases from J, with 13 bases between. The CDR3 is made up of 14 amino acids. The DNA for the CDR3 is TGTGCCAGCAGCTGGGGGCTAGCGCGCTACGAGCAGTACTTC. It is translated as CASSWGLARYEQYF.

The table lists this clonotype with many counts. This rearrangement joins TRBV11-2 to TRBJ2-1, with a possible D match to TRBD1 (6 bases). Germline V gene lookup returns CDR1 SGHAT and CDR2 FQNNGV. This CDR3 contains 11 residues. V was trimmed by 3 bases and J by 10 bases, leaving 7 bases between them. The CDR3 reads CASSFGQEQFF. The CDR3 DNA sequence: TGTGCCAGCAGCTTCGGACAGGAGCAGTTCTTC.

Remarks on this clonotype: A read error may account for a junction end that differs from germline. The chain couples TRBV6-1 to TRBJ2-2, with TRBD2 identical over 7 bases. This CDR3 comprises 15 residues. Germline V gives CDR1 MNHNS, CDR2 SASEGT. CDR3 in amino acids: CDSSELTSSTGELFF. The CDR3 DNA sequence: TGTGACAGCAGTGAGCTGACTAGCAGCACCGGGGAGCTGTTTTTT.

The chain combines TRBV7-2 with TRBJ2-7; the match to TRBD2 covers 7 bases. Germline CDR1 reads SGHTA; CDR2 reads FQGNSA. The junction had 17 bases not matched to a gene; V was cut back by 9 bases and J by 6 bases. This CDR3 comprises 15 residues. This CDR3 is CARSERWAGAGEQYF. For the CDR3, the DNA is TGTGCCAGAAGCGAGAGATGGGCGGGAGCGGGCGAGCAGTACTTC.

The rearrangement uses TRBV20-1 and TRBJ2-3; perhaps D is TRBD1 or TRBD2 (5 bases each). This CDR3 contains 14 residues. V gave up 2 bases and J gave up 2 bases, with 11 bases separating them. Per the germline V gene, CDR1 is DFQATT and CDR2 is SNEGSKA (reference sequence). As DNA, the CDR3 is TGCAGTGCTAGATTTGCAGGGACCACAGATACGCAGTATTTT. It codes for CSARFAGTTDTQYF.

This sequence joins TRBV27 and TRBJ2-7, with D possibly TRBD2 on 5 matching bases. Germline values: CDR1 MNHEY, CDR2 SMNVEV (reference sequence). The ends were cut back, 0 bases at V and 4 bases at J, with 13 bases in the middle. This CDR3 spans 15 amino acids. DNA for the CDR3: TGTGCCAGCAGTTTATCGATGGGGAAGCGGTACGAGCAGTACTTC. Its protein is CASSLSMGKRYEQYF.

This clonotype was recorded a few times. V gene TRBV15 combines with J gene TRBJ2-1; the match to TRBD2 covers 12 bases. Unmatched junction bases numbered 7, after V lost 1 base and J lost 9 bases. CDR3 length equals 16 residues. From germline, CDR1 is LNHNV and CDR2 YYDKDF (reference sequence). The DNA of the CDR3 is TGTGCCACCAGCAGAGGTGCTAGCGGGGGGGCGGTTGAGCAGTTCTTC. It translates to CATSRGASGGAVEQFF.

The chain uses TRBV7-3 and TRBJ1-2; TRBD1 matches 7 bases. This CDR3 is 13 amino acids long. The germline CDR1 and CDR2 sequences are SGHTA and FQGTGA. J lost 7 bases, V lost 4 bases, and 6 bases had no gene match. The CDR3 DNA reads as TGTGCCAGCAGCTCTACAGGGGCGCCTGGCTACACCTTC. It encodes CASSSTGAPGYTF.

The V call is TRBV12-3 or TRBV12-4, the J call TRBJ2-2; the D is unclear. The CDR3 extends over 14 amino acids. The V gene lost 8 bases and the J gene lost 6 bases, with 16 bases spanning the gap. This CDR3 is CASHLGSDSGELFF. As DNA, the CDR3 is TGTGCCAGCCACTTGGGCAGCGACTCCGGGGAGCTGTTTTTT.

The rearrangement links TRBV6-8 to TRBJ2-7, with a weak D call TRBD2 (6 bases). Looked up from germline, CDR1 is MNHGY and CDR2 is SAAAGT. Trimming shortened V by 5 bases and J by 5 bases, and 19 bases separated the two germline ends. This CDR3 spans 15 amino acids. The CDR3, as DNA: TGTGCCAGCAGTAAAAGAAGGCGGGGTGAGGACGAGCAGTACTTC. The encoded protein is CASSKRRRGEDEQYF.

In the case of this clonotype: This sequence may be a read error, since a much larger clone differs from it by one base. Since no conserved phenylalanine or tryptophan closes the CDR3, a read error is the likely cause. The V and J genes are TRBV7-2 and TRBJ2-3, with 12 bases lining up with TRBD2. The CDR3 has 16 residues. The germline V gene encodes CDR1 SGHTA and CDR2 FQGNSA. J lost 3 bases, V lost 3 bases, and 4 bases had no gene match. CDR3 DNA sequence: TGTGCCAGCAGCTTGCTAGCGGGGGGGCGTACAGATACGCAGTATGTT. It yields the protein CASSLLAGGRTDTQYV.

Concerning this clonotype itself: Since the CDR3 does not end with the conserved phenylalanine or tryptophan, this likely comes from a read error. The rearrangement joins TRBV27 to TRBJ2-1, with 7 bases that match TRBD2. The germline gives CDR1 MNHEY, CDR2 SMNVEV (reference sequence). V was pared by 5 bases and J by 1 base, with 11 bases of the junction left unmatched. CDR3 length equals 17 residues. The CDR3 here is CASSRVSNGRSYNEQFL. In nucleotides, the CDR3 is TGTGCCAGCAGTCGGGTCTCGAACGGGAGGTCCTACAATGAGCAGTTCTTA.

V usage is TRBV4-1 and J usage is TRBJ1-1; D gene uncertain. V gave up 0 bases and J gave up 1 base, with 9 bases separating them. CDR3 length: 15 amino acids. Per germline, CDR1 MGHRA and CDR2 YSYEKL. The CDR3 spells CASSQESEGNTEAFF. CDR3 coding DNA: TGCGCCAGCAGCCAAGAGTCGGAAGGGAACACTGAAGCTTTCTTT.

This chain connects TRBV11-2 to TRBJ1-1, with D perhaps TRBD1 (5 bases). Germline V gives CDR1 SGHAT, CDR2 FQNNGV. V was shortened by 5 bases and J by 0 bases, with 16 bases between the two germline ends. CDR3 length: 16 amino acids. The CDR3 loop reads CASSPDRRYMNTEAFF. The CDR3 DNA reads TGTGCCAGCAGCCCCGACAGAAGGTACATGAACACTGAAGCTTTCTTT.

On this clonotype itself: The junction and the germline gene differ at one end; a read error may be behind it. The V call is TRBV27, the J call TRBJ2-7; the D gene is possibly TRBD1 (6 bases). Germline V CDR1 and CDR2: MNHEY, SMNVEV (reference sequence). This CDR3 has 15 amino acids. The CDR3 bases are TGTGCCAGTAGTTTTTCAACAGGGCTCGCCTACGAGCAGTACTTC. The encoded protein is CASSFSTGLAYEQYF.

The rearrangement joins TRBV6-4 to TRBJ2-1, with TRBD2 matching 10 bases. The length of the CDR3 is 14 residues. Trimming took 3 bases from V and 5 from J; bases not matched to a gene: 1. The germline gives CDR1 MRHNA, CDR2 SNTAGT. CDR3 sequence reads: CASSEAGGHNEQFF. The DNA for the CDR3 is TGTGCCAGCAGTGAAGCGGGGGGGCACAATGAGCAGTTCTTC.

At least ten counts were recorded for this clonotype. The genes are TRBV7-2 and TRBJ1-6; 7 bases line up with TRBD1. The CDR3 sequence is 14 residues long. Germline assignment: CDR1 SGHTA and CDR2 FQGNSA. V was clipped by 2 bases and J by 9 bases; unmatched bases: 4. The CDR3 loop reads CASSLKPGGSPLHF. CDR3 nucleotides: TGTGCCAGCAGCTTAAAGCCAGGGGGTTCACCCCTCCACTTT.